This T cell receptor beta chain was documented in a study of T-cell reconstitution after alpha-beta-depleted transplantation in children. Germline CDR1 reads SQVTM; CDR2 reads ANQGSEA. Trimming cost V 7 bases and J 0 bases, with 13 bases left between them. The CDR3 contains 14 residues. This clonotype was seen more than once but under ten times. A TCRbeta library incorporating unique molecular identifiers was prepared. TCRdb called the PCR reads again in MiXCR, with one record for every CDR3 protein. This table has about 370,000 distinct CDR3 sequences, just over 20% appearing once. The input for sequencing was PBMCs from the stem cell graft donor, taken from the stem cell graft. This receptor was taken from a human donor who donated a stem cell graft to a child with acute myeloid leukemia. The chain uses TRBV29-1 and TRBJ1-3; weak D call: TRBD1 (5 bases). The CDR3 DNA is TGCAGCGCAAGGACACACCTCTCTGGAAACACCATATATTTT. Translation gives CSARTHLSGNTIYF.